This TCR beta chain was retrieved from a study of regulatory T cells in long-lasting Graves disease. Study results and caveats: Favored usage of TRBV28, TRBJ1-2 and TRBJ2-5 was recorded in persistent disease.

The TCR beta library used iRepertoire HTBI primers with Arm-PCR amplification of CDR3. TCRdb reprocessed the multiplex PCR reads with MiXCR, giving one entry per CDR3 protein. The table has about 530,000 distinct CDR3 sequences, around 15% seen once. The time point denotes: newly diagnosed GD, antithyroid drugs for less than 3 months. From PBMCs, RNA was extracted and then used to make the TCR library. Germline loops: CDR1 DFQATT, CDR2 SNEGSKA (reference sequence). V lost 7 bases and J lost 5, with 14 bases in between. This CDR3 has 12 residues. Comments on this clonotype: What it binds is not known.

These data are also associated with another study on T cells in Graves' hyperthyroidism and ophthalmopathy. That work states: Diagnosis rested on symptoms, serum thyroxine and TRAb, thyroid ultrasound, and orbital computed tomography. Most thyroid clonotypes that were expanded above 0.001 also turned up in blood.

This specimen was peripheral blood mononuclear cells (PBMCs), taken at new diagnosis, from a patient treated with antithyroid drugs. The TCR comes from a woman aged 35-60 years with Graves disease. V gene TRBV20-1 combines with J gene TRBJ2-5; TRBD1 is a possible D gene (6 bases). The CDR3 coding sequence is TGCAGTGGGACAGATCCGTTGGAGACCCAGTACTTC. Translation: CSGTDPLETQYF.